The 19 T cell receptor beta chains below all came from one sample that was sequenced in a study of Ad26.COV2.S vaccination and SARS-CoV-2 variants. The data were produced by immunoSEQ multiplex PCR, yet TCRdb's version contains in-frame clones alone and is incomplete. Of about 350,000 clones listed, under 95% are singletons. Material: peripheral blood, obtained after recovery from COVID-19. These receptors were taken from a human donor who had recovered from COVID-19.

This clone was seen once. The genes are TRBV2 and TRBJ2-2; 10 nucleotides align to TRBD1. This CDR3 has 14 residues. The V segment lost 5 bases and the J segment 4 bases; nucleotides outside the gene matches: 1. Germline CDR1 SNHLY, CDR2 FYNNEI. CDR3: CASSWDRGTGELFF. DNA for the CDR3: TGTGCCAGCAGTTGGGACAGGGGCACCGGGGAGCTGTTTTTT. Drawing the rest from reference TRBV2 and TRBJ2-2, the complete variable domain is EPEVTQTPSHQVTQMGQEVILRCVPISNHLYFYWYRQILGQKVEFLVSFYNNEISEKSEIFDDQFSVERPDGSNFTLKIRSTKLEDSAMYFCASSWDRGTGELFFGEGSRLTVL.

The chain recombines TRBV20-1 with TRBJ2-5, with D hard to call. Germline assignment: CDR1 DFQATT and CDR2 SNEGSKA (reference sequence). The CDR3 runs 11 residues. Trimming took off 6 bases at V and 4 bases at J, with 9 bases between the two ends. Written as DNA, the CDR3 is TGCAGTGCATTCCACGGAGAGACCCAGTACTTC. Residues: CSAFHGETQYF.

The gene calls are TRBV3-1 (or the pseudogene TRBV3-2) and TRBJ2-3; D uncertain. This CDR3 has 17 amino acids. V shed 0 bases and J shed 2 bases, with 15 bases lying between them. Germline values: CDR1 LGHDT, CDR2 YNNKEL (reference sequence). The CDR3 DNA sequence: TGTGCCAGCAGCCAAGACCCATCTCGCCCATACACAGATACGCAGTATTTT. Encoded protein: CASSQDPSRPYTDTQYF.

The gene calls are TRBV9 and TRBJ1-2; possible D gene TRBD1, 5 bases. Germline V gene data show CDR1 as SGDLS and CDR2 as YYNGEE. Trimming removed 9 bases at V and 6 bases at J, with 12 bases between. The CDR3 totals 11 residues. CDR3 protein: CATRRGNGYTF. The CDR3 region has the DNA TGTGCCACCAGAAGGGGTAATGGCTACACCTTC.

The chain is built from TRBV7-2 and TRBJ1-4, with 9 bases aligning to TRBD1. The CDR3 length is 15 residues. V shed 3 bases and J 8 bases; nucleotides not matched to a gene: 7. CDR1 SGHTA and CDR2 FQGNSA come from the germline V gene. DNA of the CDR3: TGTGCCAGCAGCTTTCAGACAGGGGGGAGAGAAAAACTGTTTTTT. Translated: CASSFQTGGREKLFF.

The chain links TRBV7-8 to TRBJ1-2; the D is unclear. Between the trimmed V and J ends, which lost 5 bases and 8 bases, there was a span of 18 bases. Germline V gene lookup returns CDR1 SGHVS and CDR2 FQNEAQ. This CDR3 has 14 amino acids. The CDR3 DNA is TGTGCCAGCAGCCCGTCATTCGGGCGGGAAGGCTACACCTTC. Amino acid sequence: CASSPSFGREGYTF.

CDR3 sequence reads: CASSVDRVNTEAFF. The CDR3 DNA sequence: TGTGCCAGCAGCGTAGACAGAGTGAACACTGAAGCTTTCTTT. The chain is built from TRBV9 and TRBJ1-1; D unclear. The CDR3 is 14 amino acids. Germline assignment: CDR1 SGDLS and CDR2 YYNGEE. The V and J ends lost 0 bases and 0 bases respectively, with 6 bases between them.

V is TRBV9 and J is TRBJ1-1; 9 positions match TRBD1. Germline assignment: CDR1 SGDLS and CDR2 YYNGEE. The CDR3 length is 15 residues. Losses at the gene ends were 4 bases for V and 4 bases for J; bases not matched to a gene: 8. This CDR3 reads CASSSTGGFGTEAFF. CDR3 bases: TGTGCCAGCAGCTCCACAGGGGGCTTTGGCACTGAAGCTTTCTTT. Looking up the rest from reference TRBV9 and TRBJ1-1 gives the full variable domain: DSGVTQTPKHLITATGQRVTLRCSPRSGDLSVYWYQQSLDQGLQFLIQYYNGEERAKGNILERFSAQQFPDLHSELNLSSLELGDSALYFCASSSTGGFGTEAFFGQGTRLTVV.

The chain couples TRBV28 to TRBJ1-6; D is undetermined. In germline, CDR1 is MDHEN, CDR2 SYDVKM. Trimming removed 7 bases from V and 0 bases from J, with 7 bases in between. The CDR3 extends over 14 amino acids. CDR3 in amino acids: CASNLRSYNSPLHF. The CDR3 bases are TGTGCCAGCAATCTGCGCTCCTATAATTCACCCCTCCACTTT.

This chain connects TRBV5-1 to TRBJ2-3, with a tentative D call TRBD2 (6 bases). Germline values: CDR1 SGHRS, CDR2 YFSETQ. Trimming shortened V by 5 bases and J by 4 bases, and 11 bases separated the two germline ends. This CDR3 is 13 amino acids long. CDR3 region: CASRLGEADTQYF. DNA of the CDR3: TGCGCCAGCAGGCTCGGGGAGGCAGATACGCAGTATTTT.

The chain links TRBV11-2 to TRBJ2-7; TRBD2 aligns across 9 bases. V lost 1 base and J lost 3; bases outside the gene matches: 7. The CDR3 loop spans 16 amino acids. Germline CDR1 reads SGHAT; CDR2 reads FQNNGV. DNA for the CDR3: TGTGCCAGCAGCTTAGGGGCGGGAGGGCCATACTACGAGCAGTACTTC. Its protein product is CASSLGAGGPYYEQYF.

This chain links TRBV29-1 with TRBJ1-1, with D hard to call. Germline V lookup: CDR1 SQVTM, CDR2 ANQGSEA. Trimming removed 5 bases at V and 0 bases at J, with 10 bases between. The CDR3 loop spans 13 amino acids. The DNA of the CDR3 is TGCAGCGTTCAAAGACGGATGAACACTGAAGCTTTCTTT. This sequence encodes CSVQRRMNTEAFF.

This rearrangement joins TRBV6-2 or TRBV6-3 to TRBJ2-2, with D unresolved. V lost 0 bases to trimming and J lost 3 bases, with 11 bases between them. Germline CDR1 and CDR2: MNHEY and SVGEGT. The CDR3 totals 16 residues. Here the CDR3 DNA reads TGTGCCAGCAGTTACTCGGTTCGCGAGCACACCGGGGAGCTGTTTTTT. This gives the protein CASSYSVREHTGELFF.

The genes are TRBV7-6 and TRBJ2-1; 8 positions match TRBD2. The CDR3 loop spans 17 amino acids. Germline V CDR1 and CDR2: SGHVS, FNYEAQ. The V and J ends lost 4 bases and 6 bases, in that order; junction bases with no gene match: 14. CDR3 region: CASSSLSLAGSPNEQFF. CDR3 nucleotide sequence: TGTGCCAGCAGCTCCTTATCCTTAGCGGGGTCACCCAATGAGCAGTTCTTC.

V is TRBV27 and J is TRBJ2-1; possibly TRBD2 for D (6 bases). Germline CDR1 and CDR2: MNHEY and SMNVEV (reference sequence). V was shortened by 4 bases and J by 4 bases, with 11 bases between the two germline ends. The CDR3 length is 14 residues. DNA of the CDR3: TGTGCCAGCAGTTCGCGGGACCCATACAATGAGCAGTTCTTC. Amino acid sequence: CASSSRDPYNEQFF.

The J gene is TRBJ2-2, the V gene TRBV10-2, with 8 bases matching TRBD2. V dropped 5 bases and J dropped 1; count of bases not matched to a gene: 3. The germline V gene has CDR1 WSHSY and CDR2 SAAADI. The CDR3 is 15 residues long. CDR3 nucleotides: TGCGCCAGCAGTAAAGCGGGGGAGAACACCGGGGAGCTGTTTTTT. This gives the protein CASSKAGENTGELFF.

A note on this clone: The CDR3 ends on some other residue instead of the conserved phenylalanine or tryptophan, so this is likely a read error. The limits of the CDR3 on the DNA are not certain, so only TCRdb's listed CDR3 is given. The chain has TRBV5-1 and TRBJ1-1; the table's TRBD1 call for D was not verified on the DNA. CDR1 and CDR2 from the germline V gene are SGHRS and YFSETQ. Ends included, the CDR3 has 15 residues. CDR3 sequence reads: CASSFNTPGQGRAVL.

The chain joins TRBV9 to TRBJ1-3, with TRBD1 matching 7 bases. This CDR3 region has 18 residues. Germline V gives CDR1 SGDLS, CDR2 YYNGEE. The V segment lost 4 bases and the J segment 0 bases; nucleotides outside the gene matches: 13. CDR3 sequence (DNA): TGTGCCAGCAGCCAAAGACCGGGGGACAGCGACTCTGGAAACACCATATATTTT. Translated: CASSQRPGDSDSGNTIYF.

This rearrangement joins TRBV2 to TRBJ1-1, with 11 bases identical to TRBD1. CDR3 length: 15 amino acids. J gave up 1 base and V 5 bases, and 3 bases lay outside the gene matches. Germline V lookup: CDR1 SNHLY, CDR2 FYNNEI. The CDR3 bases are TGTGCCAGCAGTTCGGACAGGGGGCGGAACACTGAAGCTTTCTTT. Its translation: CASSSDRGRNTEAFF.